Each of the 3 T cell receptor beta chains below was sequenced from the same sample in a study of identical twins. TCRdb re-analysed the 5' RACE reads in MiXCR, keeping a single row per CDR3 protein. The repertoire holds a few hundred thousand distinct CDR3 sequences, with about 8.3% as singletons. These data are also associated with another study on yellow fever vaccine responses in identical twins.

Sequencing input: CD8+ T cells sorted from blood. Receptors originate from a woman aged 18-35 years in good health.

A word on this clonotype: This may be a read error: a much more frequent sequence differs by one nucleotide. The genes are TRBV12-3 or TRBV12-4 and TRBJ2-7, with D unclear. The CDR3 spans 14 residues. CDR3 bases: TGTGCCGGCAGTTCACTGAGACTGAGCTACGAGCAGTACTTC. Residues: CAGSSLRLSYEQYF.

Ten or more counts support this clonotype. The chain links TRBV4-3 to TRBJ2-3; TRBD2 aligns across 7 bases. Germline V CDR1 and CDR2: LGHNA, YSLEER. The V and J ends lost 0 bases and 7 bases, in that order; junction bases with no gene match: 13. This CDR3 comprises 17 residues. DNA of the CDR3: TGCGCCAGCAGCCAAGACCTAGGAGCTAGCGGCACTTATACGCAGTATTTT. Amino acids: CASSQDLGASGTYTQYF.

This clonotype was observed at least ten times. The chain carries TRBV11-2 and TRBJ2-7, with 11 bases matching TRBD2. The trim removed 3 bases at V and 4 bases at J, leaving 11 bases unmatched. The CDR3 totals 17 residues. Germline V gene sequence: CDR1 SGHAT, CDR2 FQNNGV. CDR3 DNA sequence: TGTGCCAGCAGCTTCAGACTAGCGGGAATCTTTGGTTACGAGCAGTACTTC. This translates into CASSFRLAGIFGYEQYF.